Below, 22 T cell receptor beta chains from the same sample are listed, as sequenced in a study of a mutant IDH1 vaccine in newly diagnosed glioma. The time point here: week 5, during vaccination. All doses held 300 ug of mutant IDH1 20-mer peptide, with topical imiquimod. For these TCRs, the target antigens are not known. The method was immunoSEQ multiplex PCR; TCRdb's version includes in-frame clones alone and lacks a portion of them. The data contain around 61,000 clones, over 80% of them singletons. Sequencing used PBMCs, obtained from a glioma patient whose treatment included an IDH1 peptide vaccine. The source is a woman in her thirties or forties with glioma.

The chain is built from TRBV19 and TRBJ1-5; no clear D. This CDR3 region has 15 residues. V lost 7 bases and J lost 3, with 16 bases in between. CDR1 is LNHDA and CDR2 is SQIVND in the germline V gene (reference sequence). The CDR3 protein is CASTPTGVYNQPQHF. The CDR3 DNA reads as TGTGCCAGTACCCCTACCGGAGTCTACAATCAGCCCCAGCATTTT.

This rearrangement joins TRBV25-1 to TRBJ1-1; D is uncertain. The CDR3 is 13 residues long. Germline V gene data show CDR1 as MGHDK and CDR2 as SYGVNS. The V end lost 1 base, the J end lost 1 base, and 4 bases lay between the germline ends. CDR3 sequence reads: CASSESRNTEAFF. DNA of the CDR3: TGTGCCAGCAGTGAATCACGGAACACTGAAGCTTTCTTT. Variable domain in full (rest from reference TRBV25-1 and TRBJ1-1): EADIYQTPRYLVIGTGKKITLECSQTMGHDKMYWYQQDPGMELHLIHYSYGVNSTEKGDLSSESTVSRIRTEHFPLTLESARPSHTSQYLCASSESRNTEAFFGQGTRLTVV.

V usage is TRBV5-1 and J usage is TRBJ2-3, with TRBD2 identical over 10 bases. Trimming at V came to 4 bases and at J to 4 bases, leaving 15 bases not matched to a gene. Germline-derived CDR1 and CDR2 are SGHRS and YFSETQ. The CDR3 consists of 18 residues. The CDR3 is CASSVRPSGRAGADTQYF. The DNA for the CDR3 is TGCGCCAGCAGCGTAAGGCCGAGCGGGAGGGCCGGGGCAGATACGCAGTATTTT.

The rearrangement links TRBV30 to TRBJ2-1; D may be TRBD2 (6 bases). V lost 1 base to trimming and J lost 6 bases, with 16 bases between them. Germline assignment: CDR1 GTSNPN and CDR2 SVGIG (reference sequence). The CDR3 spans 15 residues. The CDR3 is CAWSELAAGPNEQFF. The CDR3, as DNA: TGTGCCTGGAGTGAGTTAGCGGCTGGGCCCAATGAGCAGTTCTTC.

CDR3 in DNA: TGCGCCAGCAGCCAAGATTGGCGACGTGGCGGGAGTCGCGCCAGGGAGCAGTACTTC. Protein sequence: CASSQDWRRGGSRAREQYF. V and J are TRBV4-1 and TRBJ2-7; 7 bases line up with TRBD2. Germline CDR1 and CDR2: MGHRA and YSYEKL. V was pared by 0 bases and J by 7 bases, with 21 bases of the junction left unmatched. The CDR3 length is 19 residues.

V and J are TRBV7-8 and TRBJ2-7; unclear D gene. V lost 5 bases and J 1 base, leaving 9 bases between the germline ends. Germline V CDR1 and CDR2: SGHVS, FQNEAQ. The CDR3 covers 13 residues. CDR3 coding DNA: TGTGCCAGCAGCCGCACCTCGTCCTACGAGCAGTACTTC. It specifies CASSRTSSYEQYF.

The chain couples TRBV19 to TRBJ2-5, with D tentatively TRBD2 (5 bases). The CDR3 has 13 residues. Looked up from germline, CDR1 is LNHDA and CDR2 is SQIVND (reference sequence). V was pared by 3 bases and J by 5 bases, with 10 bases between. The CDR3 DNA sequence: TGTGCCAGTAGTATGCAGAGGGCGGAGACCCAGTACTTC. It codes for CASSMQRAETQYF. Supplemented by reference TRBV19 and TRBJ2-5, the full variable domain reads DGGITQSPKYLFRKEGQNVTLSCEQNLNHDAMYWYRQDPGQGLRLIYYSQIVNDFQKGDIAEGYSVSREKKESFPLTVTSAQKNPTAFYLCASSMQRAETQYFGPGTRLLVL.

The chain combines TRBV2 with TRBJ2-3; 8 bases are a match to TRBD1. V shed 8 bases, J shed 2 bases, and the junction held 3 bases outside the gene matches. The CDR3 spans 13 residues. Germline assignment: CDR1 SNHLY and CDR2 FYNNEI. In nucleotides, the CDR3 is TGTGCCAGCCGGACAGGGCCCACAGATACGCAGTATTTT. It translates to CASRTGPTDTQYF.

The chain uses TRBV7-2 and TRBJ2-1, with 8 bases fitting TRBD2. Germline CDR1 SGHTA, CDR2 FQGNSA. The length of the CDR3 is 17 residues. V lost 2 bases and J lost 7; bases outside the gene matches: 13. The CDR3 sequence: CASSLLPSGHQGNEQFF. In DNA form, the CDR3 reads TGTGCCAGCAGCTTACTGCCTAGCGGGCACCAAGGGAATGAGCAGTTCTTC.

Turning to this clone: One end of the junction is discordant with germline, which a read error may explain. The gene calls are TRBV27 and TRBJ1-1; the match to TRBD1 covers 8 bases. The CDR3 is 15 residues long. Per germline, CDR1 MNHEY and CDR2 SMNVEV (reference sequence). The CDR3 nucleotides are TGTGCCAGCAGTTACTACAGGGGGGGGAACTCTGAAGCTTTCTTT. Translating gives CASSYYRGGNSEAFF.

V gene TRBV20-1 combines with J gene TRBJ2-1; D remains ambiguous. With 6 bases removed from V and 9 bases from J, the gap between germline ends came to 12 bases. This CDR3 comprises 11 residues. CDR1 DFQATT and CDR2 SNEGSKA come from the germline V gene (reference sequence). The CDR3 is CSAGVGREQFF. CDR3 sequence (DNA): TGCAGTGCAGGCGTCGGTCGTGAGCAGTTCTTC.

This chain links TRBV4-2 with TRBJ2-1; 14 bases are shared with TRBD2. The junction had 12 bases not matched to a gene; V was cut back by 4 bases and J by 10 bases. This CDR3 is built from 17 residues. The germline gives CDR1 LGHNA, CDR2 YNFKEQ. In DNA, the CDR3 is TGTGCCAGCAGCCTCCGGACTAGCGGGGGGTCGGGCGAGGAGCAGTTCTTC. Its translation: CASSLRTSGGSGEEQFF.

The chain joins TRBV27 to TRBJ1-5, with a possible D match to TRBD1 (5 bases). The CDR3 extends over 14 amino acids. Germline values: CDR1 MNHEY, CDR2 SMNVEV (reference sequence). V lost 3 bases and J lost 3, with 9 bases in between. CDR3 in amino acids: CASSFGADNQPQHF. CDR3 sequence (DNA): TGTGCCAGCAGTTTTGGGGCAGACAATCAGCCCCAGCATTTT.

V and J are TRBV4-2 and TRBJ2-7, with D tentatively TRBD1 (5 bases). This CDR3 is built from 13 residues. The V end was cut by 4 bases, the J end by 9 bases, with 16 bases between. CDR1 is LGHNA, CDR2 YNFKEQ, per germline. The CDR3 bases are TGTGCCAGCAGCCTCGAGAATGGGGCTTCGCAGTACTTC. It yields the protein CASSLENGASQYF.

The chain couples TRBV4-2 to TRBJ2-7, with a tentative D call TRBD2 (6 bases). V lost 1 base and J 7 bases, leaving 20 bases between the germline ends. Germline assignment: CDR1 LGHNA and CDR2 YNFKEQ. The CDR3 sequence is 16 residues long. CDR3 nucleotides: TGTGCCAGCAGCCAAGTGGGTGCGGGATCGCCGCAGGAGCAGTACTTC. Its translation is CASSQVGAGSPQEQYF.

V and J are TRBV5-1 and TRBJ2-1, with D unclear. Germline V gives CDR1 SGHRS, CDR2 YFSETQ. This CDR3 spans 12 amino acids. Between the trimmed V and J ends, which lost 4 bases and 8 bases, there was a span of 10 bases. For the CDR3, the DNA is TGCGCCAGCAGCCTCGGCTATGATGAGCAGTTCTTC. It codes for CASSLGYDEQFF.

The chain joins TRBV4-3 to TRBJ1-4; D might be TRBD1 (5 bases). Germline-derived CDR1 and CDR2 are LGHNA and YSLEER. The V gene lost 4 bases and the J gene lost 0 bases, with 12 bases spanning the gap. The CDR3 spans 16 residues. CDR3 region: CASSPGYGATNEKLFF. In DNA form, the CDR3 reads TGCGCCAGCAGCCCAGGGTATGGGGCAACTAATGAAAAACTGTTTTTT.

This chain connects TRBV7-2 to TRBJ1-2; TRBD1 agrees at 8 bases. J gave up 5 bases and V 2 bases, and 13 bases lay outside the gene matches. The CDR3 spans 17 residues. The germline V gene encodes CDR1 SGHTA and CDR2 FQGNSA. Written as DNA, the CDR3 is TGTGCCAGCAGCTTAATGGCCAGGGGGCTTTCTGGTTATGGCTACACCTTC. It translates to CASSLMARGLSGYGYTF.

V is TRBV6-5 and J is TRBJ1-4; D is unclear. V was pared by 2 bases and J by 4 bases, with 5 bases between. Germline CDR1 and CDR2: MNHEY and SVGAGI. The CDR3 covers 13 residues. DNA of the CDR3: TGTGCCAGCAGTTACAGGCTTAATGAAAAACTGTTTTTT. This gives the protein CASSYRLNEKLFF.

V usage is TRBV14 and J usage is TRBJ2-7; TRBD2 matches 10 bases. V dropped 5 bases and J dropped 0; count of bases not matched to a gene: 4. Germline V gene sequence: CDR1 SGHDN, CDR2 FVKESK. This CDR3 spans 15 amino acids. The CDR3 nucleotides read TGTGCCAGCAGCGATAGCGGGGGGTCCTCCTACGAGCAGTACTTC. This codes for CASSDSGGSSYEQYF.

The V call is TRBV18, the J call TRBJ1-2, with unresolved D. V gave up 3 bases and J gave up 6 bases, with 11 bases separating them. The CDR3 spans 13 residues. The germline V gene encodes CDR1 KGHSH and CDR2 LQKENI. The chain's CDR3 is CASSPRGHDGYTF. The DNA of the CDR3 is TGTGCCAGCTCACCGAGAGGGCACGATGGCTACACCTTC.

This sequence joins TRBV4-1 and TRBJ2-1, with D uncertain. The CDR3 spans 13 residues. The V end was cut by 4 bases, the J end by 4 bases, with 8 bases between. In germline, CDR1 is MGHRA, CDR2 YSYEKL. The CDR3 protein is CASSLGRYNEQFF. The DNA for the CDR3 is TGCGCCAGCAGCCTCGGACGGTACAATGAGCAGTTCTTC.